Following are 22 T cell receptor beta chains from one sample sequenced in a study of T cells in narcolepsy. The protocol was immunoSEQ multiplex PCR, while the TCRdb copy is restricted to in-frame clones and leaves out a portion. This table has 3,000 to 4,000 clones, around two thirds appearing once. The sequenced material came from CD45RA- memory CD8+ T cells from PBMCs. The source is a human donor with narcolepsy.

The chain has TRBV2 and TRBJ1-2; 7 bases are shared with TRBD1. Losses at the gene ends were 6 bases for V and 8 bases for J; bases not matched to a gene: 12. This CDR3 spans 14 amino acids. In germline, CDR1 is SNHLY, CDR2 FYNNEI. The CDR3 nucleotides are TGTGCCAGCAGCTCCGACAGGGCGGTTGGGGGCTACACCTTC. It yields the protein CASSSDRAVGGYTF.

About this clone: A far bigger clonotype differs at one base, so this is likely a read error. This rearrangement joins TRBV7-3 to TRBJ1-2; perhaps TRBD1 as D (5 bases). This CDR3 contains 17 residues. CDR1 is SGHTA and CDR2 is FQGTGA in the germline V gene. The CDR3 DNA follows: TGTGCCAGCAGCTCTAAGAGATCAGGGAAAGGGGACTATGGCTGCACCTTC. It translates to CASSSKRSGKGDYGCTF.

Remarks on this clone: The sample has other DNA sequences that encode this CDR3 too. This chain links TRBV5-4 with TRBJ2-1; perhaps TRBD2 as D (5 bases). CDR1 and CDR2 (germline): SGHNT, YYREEE (reference sequence). The CDR3 contains 15 residues. With 0 bases removed from V and 2 bases from J, the gap between germline ends came to 9 bases. CDR3 nucleotide sequence: TGTGCCAGCAGCTTGGGGGCGGGCCCCTACAATGAGCAGTTCTTC. Translation: CASSLGAGPYNEQFF.

A few counts support this clone. The chain uses TRBV6-4 and TRBJ1-1, with TRBD1 identical over 8 bases. This CDR3 region has 16 residues. Germline V gives CDR1 MRHNA, CDR2 SNTAGT. The ends lost 4 bases at V and 1 base at J; junction bases unmatched: 8. This CDR3 is CASSGSGGTGNTEAFF. The CDR3 DNA reads as TGTGCCAGCAGTGGGTCGGGCGGGACAGGGAACACTGAAGCTTTCTTT.

The gene calls are TRBV10-1 and TRBJ2-7, with 8 bases identical to TRBD1. The V and J ends lost 6 bases and 4 bases, in that order; junction bases with no gene match: 11. The CDR3 consists of 15 residues. Germline CDR1 is WNHNN and CDR2 is SYGVQD (reference sequence). CDR3 amino acids: CASSRTRTGRYEQYF. The CDR3 region has the DNA TGCGCCAGCAGCCGGACCCGGACAGGGCGTTACGAGCAGTACTTC.

By share, this clone counts as medium-sized. The chain employs TRBV10-1 and TRBJ2-7; D possibly matches TRBD1 or TRBD2 (6 bases each). The V gene's germline CDR1 is WNHNN and CDR2 SYGVQD (reference sequence). The CDR3 sequence is 19 residues long. The ends were cut back, 3 bases at V and 0 bases at J, with 24 bases in the middle. CDR3 DNA sequence: TGCGCCAGCAGTGACCCTAATGGAGGGGGATGTGCTAGCTCCTACGAGCAGTACTTC. This codes for CASSDPNGGGCASSYEQYF.

This clone was detected once. V usage is TRBV25-1 and J usage is TRBJ1-1; the match to TRBD1 covers 9 bases. Germline CDR1 MGHDK, CDR2 SYGVNS. There are 18 residues in the CDR3. With 0 bases clipped from V and 2 bases from J, the junction kept 10 bases outside the gene matches. The DNA for the CDR3 is TGTGCCAGCAGTGAATACTTTTCGGGACAGGGAGATAACACTGAAGCTTTCTTT. Its protein is CASSEYFSGQGDNTEAFF.

Relative to its sample, this clone is large (0.1 to 1%). The chain has TRBV7-9 and TRBJ1-1; TRBD1 might be the D (5 bases). This CDR3 is built from 11 residues. The V end lost 5 bases, the J end lost 12 bases, and 13 bases lay between the germline ends. In germline, CDR1 is SEHNR, CDR2 FQNEAQ (reference sequence). This CDR3 is CASSMGRQTFF. CDR3 DNA sequence: TGTGCCAGCAGCATGGGGAGACAGACTTTCTTT.

A word on this clone: A far larger clone is one base from this, pointing to a likely read error. Additional DNA sequences in this sample encode the identical CDR3. This chain uses TRBV7-3 with TRBJ1-1; 9 nucleotides match TRBD1. CDR3 length equals 15 residues. The germline CDR1 and CDR2 sequences are SGHTA and FQGTGA. CDR3 region: CASSLSGQGFAEAFF. The CDR3 DNA reads TGTGCCAGCAGCTTGTCGGGACAGGGATTCGCTGAAGCCTTCTTT.

This clone was detected once. The V call is TRBV5-5, the J call TRBJ2-3; D unresolved. This CDR3 has 15 amino acids. Looked up from germline, CDR1 is SGHKS and CDR2 is YYEKEE (reference sequence). V gave up 4 bases and J gave up 0 bases, with 12 bases separating them. CDR3 amino acids: CASSPRLSSTDTQYF. The DNA of the CDR3 is TGTGCCAGCAGCCCAAGACTGTCTAGCACAGATACGCAGTATTTT.

This clone counts as medium-sized (0.01 to 0.1%). The rearrangement links TRBV27 to TRBJ2-5; D is tentatively TRBD1 or TRBD2 (6 bases each). Germline assignment: CDR1 MNHEY and CDR2 SMNVEV (reference sequence). CDR3 length: 15 residues. Between the trimmed V and J ends, which lost 5 bases and 5 bases, there was a span of 18 bases. Here the CDR3 DNA reads TGTGCCAGCAGTCCTGAGGGGGGAAGTTGGGAGACCCAGTACTTC. Translation gives CASSPEGGSWETQYF.

This clone was found a few times. The J gene is TRBJ1-1, the V gene TRBV5-4; D is perhaps TRBD1 (6 bases). Looked up from germline, CDR1 is SGHNT and CDR2 is YYREEE (reference sequence). This CDR3 is 16 amino acids long. V was cut by 4 bases and J by 3 bases, with 19 bases left in between. The CDR3 DNA is TGTGCCAGCAGCCCATCCGGGACATGGTTGGACACTGAAGCTTTCTTT. Translating gives CASSPSGTWLDTEAFF.

This clone was detected once. The V gene is TRBV19, the J gene TRBJ2-1; tentatively, D is TRBD2 (6 bases). Germline V gene sequence: CDR1 LNHDA, CDR2 SQIVND (reference sequence). V was clipped by 7 bases and J by 0 bases, with 13 bases between them. This CDR3 comprises 15 residues. This CDR3 is CASTPGVYSYNEQFF. CDR3 coding DNA: TGTGCCAGTACCCCGGGGGTCTACTCCTACAATGAGCAGTTCTTC.

The gene calls are TRBV6-1 and TRBJ2-7; 8 bases agree with TRBD1. The CDR3 is made up of 14 amino acids. J was trimmed by 3 bases and V by 9 bases; bases with no gene match: 10. The germline V gene encodes CDR1 MNHNS and CDR2 SASEGT. In DNA, the CDR3 is TGTGCCAGTGGAGGACAGGGAAGAGGCTACGAGCAGTACTTC. It translates to CASGGQGRGYEQYF.

The CDR3: CATQQFWNTEAFF. CDR3 bases: TGCGCCACCCAACAGTTCTGGAACACTGAAGCTTTCTTT. The rearrangement joins TRBV10-2 to TRBJ1-1; D uncertain. Germline CDR1 and CDR2: WSHSY and SAAADI. V was cut by 10 bases and J by 1 base, with 13 bases left in between. This CDR3 region has 13 residues.

The genes are TRBV7-8 and TRBJ1-3, with no clear D. The germline V gene has CDR1 SGHVS and CDR2 FQNEAQ. V shed 0 bases and J shed 2 bases, with 8 bases lying between them. The CDR3 runs to 15 residues. DNA for the CDR3: TGTGCCAGCAGCTTAGCGGGGAGCACTGGAAACACCATATATTTT. This encodes CASSLAGSTGNTIYF.

The chain recombines TRBV18 with TRBJ2-1; D call uncertain. Trimming left V 5 bases short and J 0 bases short, with 14 bases between. CDR1 and CDR2 from the germline V gene are KGHSH and LQKENI. The CDR3 runs to 16 residues. The CDR3 here is CASSSPEESSYNEQFF. CDR3 in DNA: TGTGCCAGCTCATCCCCTGAGGAGAGCTCCTACAATGAGCAGTTCTTC.

Only a few counts were recorded for this clone. The CDR3 bases are TGTGCCAGCAGTCCACAGGGTTTTGCATCTGGGGCCAACGTCCTGACTTTC. Its translation: CASSPQGFASGANVLTF. The chain is built from TRBV27 and TRBJ2-6, with D perhaps TRBD1 (6 bases). Per the germline V gene, CDR1 is MNHEY and CDR2 is SMNVEV (reference sequence). The CDR3 spans 17 residues. The V end lost 5 bases, the J end lost 1 base, and 15 bases lay between the germline ends. The full variable domain, its missing parts supplied by reference TRBV27 and TRBJ2-6, is EAQVTQNPRYLITVTGKKLTVTCSQNMNHEYMSWYRQDPGLGLRQIYYSMNVEVTDKGDVPEGYKVSRKEKRNFPLILESPSPNQTSLYFCASSPQGFASGANVLTFGAGSRLTVL.

The chain employs TRBV9 and TRBJ2-1, with 10 bases identical to TRBD2. This CDR3 spans 19 amino acids. Germline-derived CDR1 and CDR2 are SGDLS and YYNGEE. J lost 5 bases, V lost 4 bases, and 18 bases had no gene match. For the CDR3, the DNA is TGTGCCAGCAGCCCCTTCGGGCTAGCGGGGGACATTTTAAACAATGAGCAGTTCTTC. This gives the protein CASSPFGLAGDILNNEQFF.

The V call is TRBV5-4, the J call TRBJ2-7; 9 nucleotides match TRBD1. The CDR3 extends over 14 amino acids. Germline values: CDR1 SGHNT, CDR2 YYREEE (reference sequence). V trimming: 0 bases; J trimming: 2 bases; junction bases outside the gene matches: 0. Written as DNA, the CDR3 is TGTGCCAGCAGCTTGGACAGGGGGCCCTACGAGCAGTACTTC. As protein: CASSLDRGPYEQYF.

This clone is large by share. This chain uses TRBV5-4 with TRBJ2-1; 9 bases are shared with TRBD2. The V segment lost 0 bases and the J segment 3 bases; nucleotides outside the gene matches: 4. The CDR3 has 16 residues. CDR1 and CDR2 (germline): SGHNT, YYREEE (reference sequence). CDR3 nucleotide sequence: TGTGCCAGCAGCTTGGCTAGCGGGGCCCTCTACAATGAGCAGTTCTTC. This encodes CASSLASGALYNEQFF.

For this clone: Different DNA sequences within this sample yield the same CDR3. The chain combines TRBV9 with TRBJ2-5; 12 bases are a match to TRBD2. Trimming cost V 0 bases and J 5 bases; bases outside gene matches: 11. The germline V gene has CDR1 SGDLS and CDR2 YYNGEE. This CDR3 comprises 18 residues. The CDR3 spells CASSVEASGGAGGETQYF. The DNA of the CDR3 is TGTGCCAGCAGCGTAGAGGCTAGCGGGGGGGCCGGTGGGGAGACCCAGTACTTC.